The 16 T cell receptor beta chains presented below share a single source sample, sequenced in a study of vaccination effects on CD4 cells after COVID-19. No antigens are known for them. Viral peptide pool expansion of antigen-specific CD4+ T cells preceded sequencing in the ViraFEST assay. Culture proceeded for about ten days, and CD4+ T cells were then isolated. None of these healthy vaccinees had been infected with SARS-CoV-2 before vaccination. TCRdb's table, derived via immunoSEQ multiplex PCR, lists solely in-frame clones and lacks some. The sample contains tens of thousands of clones, about 71% of which appear only once. The sequences come from CD4+ T cells from PBMCs cultured with HCoV-OC43 spike peptides, collected before COVID-19 vaccination. This sample's subset: HCoV-OC43 spike overlapping peptide pool stimulation. These receptors were obtained from a human donor who received a COVID-19 vaccine.

V gene TRBV3-1 (or the pseudogene TRBV3-2) combines with J gene TRBJ1-3, with D possibly being TRBD1 (6 bases). Trimming took 3 bases from V and 4 from J, leaving 10 bases between them. CDR1 and CDR2 from the germline V gene are LGHDT and YNNKEL (reference sequence). The CDR3 spans 14 residues. The CDR3 region has the DNA TGTGCCAGCAGCCAGCAAGGGGGAGGAAACACCATATATTTT. The encoded protein is CASSQQGGGNTIYF.

The gene calls are TRBV6-5 and TRBJ1-5, with D hard to call. Trimming stripped 6 bases from V and 0 bases from J, with 12 bases between. Per germline, CDR1 MNHEY and CDR2 SVGAGI. The CDR3 is 15 amino acids. CDR3 bases: TGTGCCAGCAGGTACCTTAGGAGTAGCAATCAGCCCCAGCATTTT. This gives the protein CASRYLRSSNQPQHF.

The V call is TRBV5-6, the J call TRBJ2-1; 8 bases fit TRBD2. Germline CDR1 SGHDT, CDR2 YYEEEE. The length of the CDR3 is 13 residues. The junction had 6 bases not matched to a gene; V was cut back by 4 bases and J by 9 bases. This chain's CDR3 is CASSRTSRTEQFF. CDR3 DNA sequence: TGTGCCAGCAGCCGGACTAGCAGGACTGAGCAGTTCTTC. The full variable domain, with the rest looked up from reference TRBV5-6 and TRBJ2-1, is DAGVTQSPTHLIKTRGQQVTLRCSPKSGHDTVSWYQQALGQGPQFIFQYYEEEERQRGNFPDRFSGHQFPNYSSELNVNALLLGDSALYLCASSRTSRTEQFFGPGTRLTVL.

V and J are TRBV5-1 and TRBJ2-1; 7 bases map to TRBD2. This CDR3 spans 15 amino acids. Losses at the gene ends were 0 bases for V and 7 bases for J; bases not matched to a gene: 7. CDR1 and CDR2 (germline): SGHRS, YFSETQ. CDR3 nucleotide sequence: TGCGCCAGCAGCTTGGGGGGAGGGGCTCCAAATGAGCAGTTCTTC. Translation gives CASSLGGGAPNEQFF.

This clone was seen just once. DNA for the CDR3: TGTGCCAGCAGCTATGGGACAGTCGTTTCCAATTCACCCCTCCACTTT. Encoded protein: CASSYGTVVSNSPLHF. V is TRBV7-9 and J is TRBJ1-6, with 7 bases lining up with TRBD1. The CDR3 runs 16 residues. J gave up 7 bases and V 4 bases, and 10 bases lay outside the gene matches. From germline, CDR1 is SEHNR and CDR2 FQNEAQ (reference sequence). Complete variable domain (other parts from reference TRBV7-9 and TRBJ1-6): DTGVSQNPRHKITKRGQNVTFRCDPISEHNRLYWYRQTLGQGPEFLTYFQNEAQLEKSRLLSDRFSAERPKGSFSTLEIQRTEQGDSAMYLCASSYGTVVSNSPLHFGNGTRLTVT.

V is TRBV11-3 and J is TRBJ2-1; D is unclear. V was shortened by 3 bases and J by 7 bases, with 10 bases between the two germline ends. This CDR3 is 13 amino acids long. The germline gives CDR1 SGHNT, CDR2 YENEEA. CDR3 DNA sequence: TGTGCCAGCAGCTTTCAAGGGCAGAATGAGCAGTTCTTC. Its protein is CASSFQGQNEQFF.

The chain employs TRBV6-6 and TRBJ1-2; D perhaps matches TRBD1 (5 bases). The CDR3 extends over 15 amino acids. CDR1 and CDR2 (germline): MNHNY, SVGAGI (reference sequence). Trimming pared 5 bases from V and 8 bases from J, leaving 21 bases between. The DNA for the CDR3 is TGTGCCAGCAGTAACTGGGACCTTCCCCCCCAGGGCTACACCTTC. It translates to CASSNWDLPPQGYTF.

This clone was observed a few times. The chain has TRBV7-9 and TRBJ1-3; D is unresolved. V was pared by 5 bases and J by 0 bases, with 8 bases between. There are 14 residues in the CDR3. The germline V gene encodes CDR1 SEHNR and CDR2 FQNEAQ (reference sequence). The CDR3: CASSPQSSGNTIYF. The CDR3 bases are TGTGCCAGCAGCCCACAGAGCTCTGGAAACACCATATATTTT.

The chain is built from TRBV6-5 and TRBJ2-3; D unresolved. The V end was cut by 4 bases, the J end by 3 bases, with 8 bases between. Germline V gene lookup returns CDR1 MNHEY and CDR2 SVGAGI. CDR3 size: 13 residues. In DNA form, the CDR3 reads TGTGCCAGCAGTTCCGAACATACAGATACGCAGTATTTT. This gives the protein CASSSEHTDTQYF.

This sequence joins TRBV2 and TRBJ2-5, with D perhaps TRBD1 (5 bases). The ends were cut back, 0 bases at V and 2 bases at J, with 10 bases in the middle. CDR3 length equals 15 residues. Germline lookup yields CDR1 SNHLY and CDR2 FYNNEI. CDR3 DNA: TGTGCCAGCAGTGAAGCAGGCCAGGGACAAGAGACCCAGTACTTC. Translating it yields CASSEAGQGQETQYF.

The chain joins TRBV24-1 to TRBJ1-3, with D maybe TRBD1 (6 bases). The V gene's germline CDR1 is KGHDR and CDR2 SFDVKD. Deletions cut 3 bases from V and 4 bases from J, with 6 bases between. CDR3 size: 13 residues. CDR3 coding DNA: TGTGCCACCAGTGATGGACAGGGAAACACCATATATTTT. This translates into CATSDGQGNTIYF.

The chain has TRBV6-5 and TRBJ1-2, with D possibly matching TRBD1 (5 bases). Germline CDR1 MNHEY, CDR2 SVGAGI. Trimming removed 2 bases from V and 0 bases from J, with 7 bases in between. The CDR3 contains 14 residues. CDR3 amino acids: CASSYRGTNYGYTF. CDR3 nucleotides: TGTGCCAGCAGTTACCGGGGGACTAACTATGGCTACACCTTC.

V and J are TRBV5-4 and TRBJ1-6; D is ambiguous. The CDR3 loop spans 15 amino acids. With 4 bases removed from V and 2 bases from J, the gap between germline ends came to 10 bases. The germline V gene has CDR1 SGHNT and CDR2 YYREEE (reference sequence). The CDR3, as DNA: TGTGCCAGCAGCCAGACGGTTCCCTATAATTCACCCCTCCACTTT. Its protein product is CASSQTVPYNSPLHF.

This chain joins TRBV13 and TRBJ2-7; TRBD1 aligns across 10 bases. Germline V gene lookup returns CDR1 PRHDT and CDR2 FYEKMQ (reference sequence). Unmatched junction bases numbered 10, after V lost 4 bases and J lost 1 base. The CDR3 is 17 amino acids. The CDR3 loop is CASSSSGTGVESYEQYV. Written as DNA, the CDR3 is TGTGCCAGCAGCTCCTCCGGGACAGGGGTGGAGTCCTACGAGCAGTACGTC.

The J gene is TRBJ2-2, the V gene TRBV7-8; 8 bases agree with TRBD1. The ends lost 4 bases at V and 1 base at J; junction bases unmatched: 8. Germline CDR1 SGHVS, CDR2 FQNEAQ. CDR3 length: 17 residues. CDR3 loop: CASSSIAGTGNTGELFF. In nucleotides, the CDR3 is TGTGCCAGCAGCTCAATCGCCGGGACAGGGAACACCGGGGAGCTGTTTTTT. Combining the CDR3 with reference TRBV7-8 and TRBJ2-2 gives the whole variable domain GAGVSQSPRYKVAKRGQDVALRCDPISGHVSLFWYQQALGQGPEFLTYFQNEAQLDKSGLPSDRFFAERPEGSVSTLKIQRTQQEDSAVYLCASSSIAGTGNTGELFFGEGSRLTVL.

The rearrangement joins TRBV21-1 to TRBJ2-6; the table's TRBD1 call for D was not verified on the DNA. TRBV21-1 is a pseudogene locus. CDR3 length equals 16 residues. As DNA, the CDR3 is TGTGCCAGCAGCAAAGTCAGGGCGCATGGGGCCAACGTCCTGACTTTC. This sequence encodes CASSKVRAHGANVLTF.